This TCR beta chain emerged from a study of Graves' ophthalmopathy and Graves' hyperthyroidism. Germline CDR1 LGHNA, CDR2 YNFKEQ. The trim removed 4 bases at V and 5 bases at J, leaving 5 bases unmatched. The CDR3 contains 15 residues. As the template, RNA transcripts were used to amplify TCR beta CDR3 regions. The authors performed first-round RT-PCR with HTBI primers and then a second-round multiplex PCR. Using its own MiXCR run on the multiplex PCR reads, TCRdb lists one record per CDR3 protein. Here the sample spans hundreds of thousands of distinct CDR3 sequences, 21% being singletons. This clonotype was seen at least ten times.

J is TRBJ2-2 and V is TRBV4-2, with 9 positions matching TRBD2. The receptor comes from a woman aged 18-29 years with stable Graves' hyperthyroidism. The material sequenced was peripheral blood. CDR3 sequence: CASSLERGETGELFF. In DNA form, the CDR3 reads TGTGCCAGCAGCCTGGAGCGGGGGGAAACCGGGGAGCTGTTTTTT.